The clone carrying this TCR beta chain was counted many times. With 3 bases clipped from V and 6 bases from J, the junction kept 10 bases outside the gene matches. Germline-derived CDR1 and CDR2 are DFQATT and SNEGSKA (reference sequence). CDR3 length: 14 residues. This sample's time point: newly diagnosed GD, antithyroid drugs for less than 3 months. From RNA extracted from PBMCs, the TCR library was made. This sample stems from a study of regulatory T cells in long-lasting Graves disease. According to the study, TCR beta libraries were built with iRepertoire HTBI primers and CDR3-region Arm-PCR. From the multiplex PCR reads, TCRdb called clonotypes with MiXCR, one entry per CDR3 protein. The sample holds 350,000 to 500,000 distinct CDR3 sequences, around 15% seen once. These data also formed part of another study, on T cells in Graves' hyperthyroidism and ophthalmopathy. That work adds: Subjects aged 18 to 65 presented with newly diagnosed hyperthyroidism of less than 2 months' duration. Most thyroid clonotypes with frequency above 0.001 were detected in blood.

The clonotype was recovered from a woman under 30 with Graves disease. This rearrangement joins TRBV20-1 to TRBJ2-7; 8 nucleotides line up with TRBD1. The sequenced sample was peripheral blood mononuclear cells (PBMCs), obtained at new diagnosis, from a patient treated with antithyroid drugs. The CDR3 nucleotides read TGCAGTGCTAGTACACAGGGGGGCCCCGGCGAGCAGTACTTC. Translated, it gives CSASTQGGPGEQYF.